This T cell receptor (beta chain) was recovered during a study of a mutant IDH1 vaccine in newly diagnosed glioma. Study-wide context: Earlier therapy was either radiotherapy, temozolomide, or both, and most got both.

This clone was detected a few times. Its antigen is as yet unknown. The time point is: week 11, during vaccination. Doses consisted of 300 ug of mutant IDH1 20-mer peptide each, paired with topical imiquimod. The assay was immunoSEQ multiplex PCR, and TCRdb's table has in-frame clones only and misses some. The sample lists some 130,000 clones; around 80% were seen once. Germline CDR1 is KGHSH and CDR2 is LQKENI. The CDR3 totals 16 residues. The V and J ends lost 0 bases and 4 bases, in that order; junction bases with no gene match: 5. The J gene is TRBJ2-3, the V gene TRBV18; 9 positions match TRBD2. The receptor's source is a man in his forties with glioma. This sample comprised PBMCs, obtained from a glioma patient whose treatment included an IDH1 peptide vaccine. The CDR3 reads CASSPPTLAGSDTQYF. CDR3 coding DNA: TGTGCCAGCTCACCACCGACCCTAGCGGGGTCAGATACGCAGTATTTT. The full variable domain, with the rest looked up from reference TRBV18 and TRBJ2-3, is NAGVMQNPRHLVRRRGQEARLRCSPMKGHSHVYWYRQLPEEGLKFMVYLQKENIIDESGMPKERFSAEFPKEGPSILRIQQVVRGDSAAYFCASSPPTLAGSDTQYFGPGTRLTVL.